Listed below are T cell receptor beta chains from one sample, sequenced in a study of vaccination and CD4 T cells after COVID-19. These receptors have no known antigen. One entry per CDR3 protein results from TCRdb running MiXCR on the PCR reads. The profile shows over 7,500 distinct CDR3 sequences, 30% to 35% of them singletons. Sequencing was performed on CD4+ T cells from blood, cultured in vitro. These receptors were collected from a human donor in good health. Each CDR3 is given with its conserved first and last residue. D genes are given only for firm matches. The size of a clone is reported for some rows only, either as once, few or many, or as a class for expanded clones.

V: TRBV29-1; J: TRBJ2-1; length: 17; D: TRBD2; size: -; DNA: TGCAGCGTTGGTCGGCTAGCGGGAGCTAGCCCCGGGAATGAGCAGTTCTTC; CDR3: CSVGRLAGASPGNEQFF
V: TRBV27; J: TRBJ2-7; length: 12; D: -; size: few; DNA: TGTGCCAGCAGTTACAGGAGGGGCGAGCAGTACTTC; CDR3: CASSYRRGEQYF
V: TRBV6-1; J: TRBJ1-6; length: 14; D: -; size: -; DNA: TGTGCCAGCAAAGCTGGACATTATAATTCACCCCTCCACTTT; CDR3: CASKAGHYNSPLHF
V: TRBV27; J: TRBJ1-1; length: 13; D: -; size: -; DNA: TGTGCCAGCAGTTTAAGGGAGAACACTGAAGCTTTCTTT; CDR3: CASSLRENTEAFF
V: TRBV20-1; J: TRBJ2-1; length: 16; D: -; size: medium-sized; DNA: TGCAGTGCTAGCCGACGACTGGCGGGTAAGGACAATGAGCAGTTCTTC; CDR3: CSASRRLAGKDNEQFF
V: TRBV7-2; J: TRBJ1-4; length: 15; D: TRBD1; size: few; DNA: TGTGCCAGCAGCTTCGGGGACAGGGAGGGCGAAAAACTGTTTTTT; CDR3: CASSFGDREGEKLFF
V: TRBV6-5; J: TRBJ1-1; length: 15; D: -; size: few; DNA: TGTGCCAGCAGTTACGCCCCGGGGGAGAACACTGAAGCTTTCTTT; CDR3: CASSYAPGENTEAFF
V: TRBV19; J: TRBJ2-4; length: 12; D: -; size: few; DNA: TGTGCCAGCCGACAGGCCAAAAACATTCAGTACTTC; CDR3: CASRQAKNIQYF
V: TRBV7-2; J: TRBJ2-3; length: 14; D: -; size: few; DNA: TGTGCCAGCAGCTTTGCCCTAGGTGGAGATACGCAGTATTTT; CDR3: CASSFALGGDTQYF
V: TRBV4-1; J: TRBJ1-5; length: 16; D: -; size: few; DNA: TGCGCCAGCAGCCATCTCACAGGGAAGGGAACACAGCCCCAGCATTTT; CDR3: CASSHLTGKGTQPQHF
V: TRBV7-2; J: TRBJ1-3; length: 18; D: -; size: few; DNA: TGTGCCAGCAGCCTTAGACGCGTTGGTCAAGGACTCCCAGGCGAAATATATTTT; CDR3: CASSLRRVGQGLPGEIYF
V: TRBV10-2; J: TRBJ1-3; length: 15; D: -; size: -; DNA: TGCGCCAGCAGCCCTACCGGGACCGGAGGAAGCACCATATATTTT; CDR3: CASSPTGTGGSTIYF